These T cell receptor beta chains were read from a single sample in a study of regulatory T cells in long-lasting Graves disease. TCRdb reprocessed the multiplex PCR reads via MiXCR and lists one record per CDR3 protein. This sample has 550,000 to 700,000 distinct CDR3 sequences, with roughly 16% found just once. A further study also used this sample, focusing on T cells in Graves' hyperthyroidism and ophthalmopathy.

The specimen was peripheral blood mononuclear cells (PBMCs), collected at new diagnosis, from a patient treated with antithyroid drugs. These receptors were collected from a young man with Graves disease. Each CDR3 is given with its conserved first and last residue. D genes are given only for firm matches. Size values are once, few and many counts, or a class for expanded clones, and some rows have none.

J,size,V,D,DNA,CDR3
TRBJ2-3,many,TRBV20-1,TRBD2,TGCAGTGCTAGGGGCGGGAGAACGACAGATACGCAGTATTTT,CSARGGRTTDTQYF
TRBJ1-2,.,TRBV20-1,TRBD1,TGCAGTGCTACCCGGACAGGGAGGTGGTTATCGGATGGCTACACCTTC,CSATRTGRWLSDGYTF
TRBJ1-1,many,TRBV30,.,TGTGCCTGGAGTGCCGGGGGCGCGAACACTGAAGCTTTCTTT,CAWSAGGANTEAFF
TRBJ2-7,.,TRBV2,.,TGTGCCAGCAGTGAGGGTTTGGCAAGGCCCGGAAAACCCTACGAGCAGTACTTC,CASSEGLARPGKPYEQYF
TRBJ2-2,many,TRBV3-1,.,TGTGCCAGCAGCCGGGCAGGGGATGGCACCGGGGAGCTGTTTTTT,CASSRAGDGTGELFF
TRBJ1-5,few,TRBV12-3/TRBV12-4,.,.,CASSVGTGSSNQPRHF
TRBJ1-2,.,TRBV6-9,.,TGTGCCAGCAGCTATGGGGTCTTCCAGGGAGAGTTCACCTTC,CASSYGVFQGEFTF
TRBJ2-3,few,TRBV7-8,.,TGTGCCAGCAGCTTAGTCGAGGGAGCAGATACGCAGTATTTT,CASSLVEGADTQYF
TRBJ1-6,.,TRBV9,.,TGTGCCAGCAGCGTAGCCCCCGAACCGATAGGTTCACCCCTCCACTTT,CASSVAPEPIGSPLHF
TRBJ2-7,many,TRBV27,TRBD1,TGTGCCAGCACGACGACAGGGGGAAGCGACGAGCAGTACTTC,CASTTTGGSDEQYF
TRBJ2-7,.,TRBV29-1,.,TGCAGCGCGTCCCAGGGCTCCTACGAGCAGTACTTC,CSASQGSYEQYF
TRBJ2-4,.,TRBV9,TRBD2,TGTGCCAGCGAACCCGGGACTAGCTCCGTAGCCAAAAACATTCAGTACTTC,CASEPGTSSVAKNIQYF
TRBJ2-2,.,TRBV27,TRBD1,TGTGCCAGCAGTCTACCGACAGGGCGAGGGACCGGGGAGCTGTTTTTT,CASSLPTGRGTGELFF
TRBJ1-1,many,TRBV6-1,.,TGTGCCAGCAGAAACGGGGGGTTAAAAAGTGAAGCTTTCTTT,CASRNGGLKSEAFF
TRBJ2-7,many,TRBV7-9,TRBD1,TGTGCCAGCAGCTTCACTACAGGGGCAAGCTCCTACGAGCAGTACTTC,CASSFTTGASSYEQYF
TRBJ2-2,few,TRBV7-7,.,TGTGCTAGCAGCTTAGACGGTCCCGGGGAGCTGTTTTTT,CASSLDGPGELFF
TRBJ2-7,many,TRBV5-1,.,TGCGCCAGCAGCTTGGCAAGATGGGCGGCAGAAGGCTACGAGCAGTACTTC,CASSLARWAAEGYEQYF
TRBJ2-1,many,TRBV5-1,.,TGCGCCAGCAGCTTGGCGGCGGGCTACAACAATGAGCAGTTCTTC,CASSLAAGYNNEQFF
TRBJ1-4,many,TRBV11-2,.,TGTGCCAGCAGCTTAGAGCGGTTTGGCGAAAAACTGTTTTTT,CASSLERFGEKLFF
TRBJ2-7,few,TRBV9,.,TGTGCCAGCAGCGTAGAGACACAGGGCTACGAGCAGTACTTC,CASSVETQGYEQYF
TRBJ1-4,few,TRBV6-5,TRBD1,TGTGCCAGCAGTTCCCCTGGGACAGGGGGCAAGAATGAAAAACTGTTTTTT,CASSSPGTGGKNEKLFF
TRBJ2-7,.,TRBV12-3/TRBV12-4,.,TGTGCCAGCAGTTTTGGTGGGATAGGTTACGAGCAGTACTTC,CASSFGGIGYEQYF
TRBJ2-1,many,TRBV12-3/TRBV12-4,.,TGTGCCAGCACCATCTCGGGTAGCGGCATCTACAATGAGCAGTTCTTC,CASTISGSGIYNEQFF
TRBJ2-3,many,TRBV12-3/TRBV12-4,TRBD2,TGTGCCAGCAGGGGCAACATGGGGACGGGGGGGGATACGCAGTATTTT,CASRGNMGTGGDTQYF
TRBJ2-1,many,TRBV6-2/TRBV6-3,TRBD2,TGTGCCAGCAGGGGACAGGGACTAGCGGGAGTTGGTGAGCAGTTCTTC,CASRGQGLAGVGEQFF
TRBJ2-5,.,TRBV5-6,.,TGTGCCAGCAAGGAGGGTGCTGGGGAGACCCAGTACTTC,CASKEGAGETQYF
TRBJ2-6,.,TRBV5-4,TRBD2,TGTGCCAGCAGATATGGGACTAGCGGGAGGGCCTCTGGGGCCAACGTCCTGACTTTC,CASRYGTSGRASGANVLTF
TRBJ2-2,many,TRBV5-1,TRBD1,TGCGCCAGCAGCTTGAGTGGGACAGGGAACACCGGGGAGCTGTTTTTT,CASSLSGTGNTGELFF
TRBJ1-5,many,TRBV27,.,TGTGCCAGCAGTCCGACGGTCCCGATCGGGCCCCAGCATTTT,CASSPTVPIGPQHF
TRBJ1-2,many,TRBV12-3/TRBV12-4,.,TGTGCCAGCAGTCTGGGGACCTCAAACTATGGCTACACCTTC,CASSLGTSNYGYTF
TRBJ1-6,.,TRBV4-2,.,TGTGCCAGCAGCCAAGATCATCAGGGCAATTCACCCCTCCACTTT,CASSQDHQGNSPLHF
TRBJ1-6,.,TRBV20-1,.,TGCAGTGCCGTCCAGGGGACTAATTCACCCCTCCACTTT,CSAVQGTNSPLHF
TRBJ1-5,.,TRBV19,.,TGTGCCAGTAGTATCTATCTGAACAGGAATCAGCCCCAGCATTTT,CASSIYLNRNQPQHF
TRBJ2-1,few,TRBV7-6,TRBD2,TGTGCCAGCAGCTTGCCTAGCGGGAGTATTCGGTACGATGAGCAGTTCTTC,CASSLPSGSIRYDEQFF
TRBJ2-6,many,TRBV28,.,TGTGCCAGCAATTCGTACTCTGGGGCCAACGTCCTGACTTTC,CASNSYSGANVLTF
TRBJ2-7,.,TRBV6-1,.,TGCGCCAGCAGCCCCCGGACAGCCGGTCTCTACGAGCAGTACTTC,CASSPRTAGLYEQYF
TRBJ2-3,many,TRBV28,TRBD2,TGTGCCAGCAGTATCCGGACTAGCGGGAGCTCAGATACGCAGTATTTT,CASSIRTSGSSDTQYF